These 3 T cell receptor beta chains originate from one sample sequenced in a study of shared clonotypes between healthy human individuals (dated by TCRdb to the early 2020s). The library relied on the immunoSEQ multiplex PCR assay. TCRdb re-hosts the immuneACCESS table, in-frame sequences only. Its copies lack some clones; in the studies checked, an unresolved V gene accounts for under half of them, and the cause for the rest is not known. Here the sample has some 360,000 clones; about 73% occur a single time. The ten largest account for roughly a tenth of the sample. Sequenced material: memory CD4+ T cells sorted from blood. In the paper's terms, the cell subset or site label means: CD45RA-negative fraction. These receptors came from a man aged 30-40 years in good health.

This clone was picked up a small number of times. The rearrangement uses TRBV6-4 and TRBJ1-1, with a tentative D call TRBD1 (6 bases). Per germline, CDR1 MRHNA and CDR2 SNTAGT. The CDR3 has 13 residues. V lost 4 bases to trimming and J lost 5 bases, with 11 bases between them. CDR3 coding DNA: TGTGCCAGCAGTGGCGAACAGGGAACTGAAGCTTTCTTT. Amino acids: CASSGEQGTEAFF.

The J gene is TRBJ2-3, the V gene TRBV11-3; D is ambiguous. V lost 1 base to trimming and J lost 6 bases, with 5 bases between them. Germline values: CDR1 SGHNT, CDR2 YENEEA. The CDR3 totals 12 residues. CDR3 nucleotides: TGTGCCAGCAGCTTAGGATCGGATACGCAGTATTTT. It translates to CASSLGSDTQYF.

This sequence joins TRBV7-2 and TRBJ2-3; D ambiguous. Between the trimmed V and J ends, which lost 5 bases and 2 bases, there was a span of 11 bases. The CDR3 totals 14 residues. Germline V gene lookup returns CDR1 SGHTA and CDR2 FQGNSA. In DNA, the CDR3 is TGTGCCAGCAGCCTGTCGGCTACCACAGATACGCAGTATTTT. Encoded protein: CASSLSATTDTQYF.